Following are 21 T cell receptor beta chains from one sample sequenced in a study of long-term antiretroviral therapy in people with HIV. The assay used was immunoSEQ (version v3.0), run at survey level. Clones were sequenced by immunoSEQ multiplex PCR, and TCRdb holds only the in-frame ones, with some missing. Among 28,000 or so clones listed, over 75% were seen once. The specimen was unsorted PBMCs, collected 0.8 years before starting antiretroviral therapy. The receptors stem from a man aged 18 to 30 with HIV.

This chain links TRBV19 with TRBJ1-2; tentative D call: TRBD1 (5 bases). There are 17 residues in the CDR3. The V end was cut by 1 base, the J end by 4 bases, with 19 bases between. Germline lookup yields CDR1 LNHDA and CDR2 SQIVND (reference sequence). This chain's CDR3 is CASSIGDSAYSSYGYTF. The CDR3 DNA is TGTGCCAGTAGTATAGGCGACAGCGCCTACTCCTCCTATGGCTACACCTTC.

This chain connects TRBV15 to TRBJ1-2; perhaps TRBD1 as D (6 bases). The CDR3 has 14 amino acids. The ends were cut back, 1 base at V and 8 bases at J, with 14 bases in the middle. Germline V gives CDR1 LNHNV, CDR2 YYDKDF (reference sequence). The CDR3 spells CATSRAGEEKGYTF. CDR3 coding DNA: TGTGCCACCAGCAGAGCAGGGGAGGAGAAAGGCTACACCTTC.

The chain joins TRBV6-6 to TRBJ2-3, with TRBD1 matching 7 bases. This CDR3 region has 14 residues. V dropped 7 bases and J dropped 3; count of bases not matched to a gene: 7. Germline values: CDR1 MNHNY, CDR2 SVGAGI (reference sequence). CDR3 sequence: CASTKGGRTDTQYF. The DNA of the CDR3 is TGTGCCAGCACTAAAGGGGGCCGGACAGATACGCAGTATTTT.

The CDR3 sequence is CAIGASSGANVLTF. For the CDR3, the DNA is TGTGCCATCGGGGCTAGCTCTGGGGCCAACGTCCTGACTTTC. This sequence joins TRBV10-3 and TRBJ2-6, with D perhaps TRBD1 (5 bases). Germline CDR1 ENHRY, CDR2 SYGVKD. The CDR3 contains 14 residues. Trimming stripped 8 bases from V and 0 bases from J, with 8 bases between.

The chain combines TRBV27 with TRBJ2-7; perhaps TRBD2 as D (6 bases). Trimming took 2 bases from V and 6 from J, leaving 14 bases between them. From germline, CDR1 is MNHEY and CDR2 SMNVEV (reference sequence). The CDR3 spans 14 residues. CDR3 bases: TGTGCCAGCAGTTTAGGGGGGACGGCGCCCGAGCAGTACTTC. Translated: CASSLGGTAPEQYF.

This chain joins TRBV18 and TRBJ1-1; D is uncertain. The CDR3 has 12 amino acids. The germline V gene has CDR1 KGHSH and CDR2 LQKENI. V lost 8 bases and J 3 bases, leaving 10 bases between the germline ends. Here the CDR3 DNA reads TGTGCCAGCCTAGGGTGGGACACTGAAGCTTTCTTT. Translation gives CASLGWDTEAFF.

The DNA for the CDR3 is TGCAGCGTTGCAAGTTCGGCAGGGAGCTACGAGCAGTACTTC. Translated, it gives CSVASSAGSYEQYF. This rearrangement joins TRBV29-1 to TRBJ2-7; D might be TRBD1 or TRBD2, each matching 5 bases. This CDR3 is built from 14 residues. Looked up from germline, CDR1 is SQVTM and CDR2 is ANQGSEA. The V and J ends lost 4 bases and 3 bases respectively, with 16 bases between them.

The rearrangement joins TRBV29-1 to TRBJ2-5; 8 positions agree with TRBD1. Trimming cost V 4 bases and J 5 bases; bases outside gene matches: 3. The CDR3 extends over 12 amino acids. Germline V gene lookup returns CDR1 SQVTM and CDR2 ANQGSEA. The CDR3 loop reads CSVARGQETQYF. For the CDR3, the DNA is TGCAGCGTTGCCAGGGGGCAGGAGACCCAGTACTTC.

This clone has a single count. The chain carries TRBV6-5 and TRBJ1-2; possible D gene TRBD1, 6 bases. V was pared by 8 bases and J by 4 bases, with 11 bases between. This CDR3 is 12 amino acids long. The germline V gene has CDR1 MNHEY and CDR2 SVGAGI. The CDR3 sequence: CASGSGVYGYTF. CDR3 bases: TGTGCCAGCGGTTCAGGGGTCTATGGCTACACCTTC.

This CDR3 is CASELAINEQFF. The CDR3 bases are TGTGCCAGCGAACTAGCCATCAATGAGCAGTTCTTC. This chain uses TRBV6-1 with TRBJ2-1; D is possibly TRBD2 (6 bases). The CDR3 length is 12 residues. The V gene lost 8 bases and the J gene lost 6 bases, with 11 bases spanning the gap. Germline V gene sequence: CDR1 MNHNS, CDR2 SASEGT.

The CDR3 bases are TGTGCCAGCAGCCCACAGGGAATTGGCATGAACACTGAAGCTTTCTTT. Residues: CASSPQGIGMNTEAFF. The chain is built from TRBV5-4 and TRBJ1-1; D might be TRBD1 (6 bases). V was clipped by 4 bases and J by 0 bases, with 16 bases between them. CDR1 is SGHNT, CDR2 YYREEE, per germline (reference sequence). This CDR3 contains 16 residues.

This chain links TRBV30 with TRBJ2-3, with D tentatively TRBD2 (6 bases). CDR3 size: 16 residues. V was pared by 4 bases and J by 2 bases, with 19 bases between. The germline V gene has CDR1 GTSNPN and CDR2 SVGIG (reference sequence). The CDR3 spells CAWTLPLAEFTDTQYF. In DNA form, the CDR3 reads TGTGCCTGGACCCTCCCCTTAGCGGAGTTCACAGATACGCAGTATTTT.

V and J are TRBV5-6 and TRBJ2-7; D tentatively reads TRBD1 or TRBD2 (5 bases each). Germline CDR1 SGHDT, CDR2 YYEEEE. The CDR3 sequence is 13 residues long. V shed 5 bases and J shed 4 bases, with 13 bases lying between them. The CDR3 is CASSPGTVYEQYF. The CDR3 DNA sequence: TGTGCCAGCAGTCCCGGGACGGTGTACGAGCAGTACTTC.

The CDR3 DNA sequence: TGTGCCATCAGAGGCGAGAATGGCTACACCTTC. This gives the protein CAIRGENGYTF. This chain uses TRBV10-3 with TRBJ1-2; D not resolved. With 6 bases removed from V and 6 bases from J, the gap between germline ends came to 8 bases. Germline CDR1 is ENHRY and CDR2 is SYGVKD. This CDR3 region has 11 residues.

The V call is TRBV7-8, the J call TRBJ1-5, with TRBD1 matching over 8 bases. CDR1 is SGHVS, CDR2 FQNEAQ, per germline. Germline trimming cut 5 bases from V and 0 bases from J; bases unmatched to any gene: 12. This CDR3 is built from 18 residues. The DNA of the CDR3 is TGTGCCAGCAGCGAACCGGGACAGGCCGCTTATAGCAATCAGCCCCAGCATTTT. Translating gives CASSEPGQAAYSNQPQHF.

CDR3: CASSFEPEHGGYTF. Written as DNA, the CDR3 is TGTGCCAGCAGTTTCGAGCCAGAGCATGGGGGCTACACCTTC. The chain couples TRBV28 to TRBJ1-2; D is undetermined. Germline V lookup: CDR1 MDHEN, CDR2 SYDVKM. The ends were cut back, 3 bases at V and 8 bases at J, with 16 bases in the middle. The CDR3 length is 14 residues.

The chain carries TRBV5-1 and TRBJ2-7, with D perhaps TRBD1 or TRBD2 (5 bases each). The CDR3 has 17 amino acids. The germline CDR1 and CDR2 sequences are SGHRS and YFSETQ. Trimming stripped 0 bases from V and 5 bases from J, with 21 bases between. The CDR3 reads CASSLGRGRTLWDEQYF. For the CDR3, the DNA is TGCGCCAGCAGCTTGGGTCGGGGAAGGACACTATGGGACGAGCAGTACTTC. The full variable domain, in which reference TRBV5-1 and TRBJ2-7 provide the parts outside the CDR3, is KAGVTQTPRYLIKTRGQQVTLSCSPISGHRSVSWYQQTPGQGLQFLFEYFSETQRNKGNFPGRFSGRQFSNSRSEMNVSTLELGDSALYLCASSLGRGRTLWDEQYFGPGTRLTVT.

This clone was counted a single time. This rearrangement joins TRBV4-3 to TRBJ2-3; D is ambiguous. This CDR3 contains 13 residues. V was cut by 0 bases and J by 4 bases, with 5 bases left in between. Germline V CDR1 and CDR2: LGHNA, YSLEER. CDR3 DNA: TGCGCCAGCAGCCAAGAAATACCAGATACGCAGTATTTT. Protein product: CASSQEIPDTQYF.

The rearrangement uses TRBV30 and TRBJ2-1, with TRBD2 identical over 7 bases. Germline V gives CDR1 GTSNPN, CDR2 SVGIG (reference sequence). The CDR3 consists of 13 residues. V shed 5 bases, J shed 4 bases, and the junction held 5 bases outside the gene matches. CDR3 protein: CAWERERYNEQFF. The CDR3 DNA sequence: TGTGCCTGGGAGCGGGAAAGGTACAATGAGCAGTTCTTC.

The V call is TRBV9, the J call TRBJ2-7; 8 bases line up with TRBD1. The germline V gene has CDR1 SGDLS and CDR2 YYNGEE. This CDR3 has 15 residues. V trimming: 3 bases; J trimming: 2 bases; junction bases outside the gene matches: 7. CDR3 loop: CASSAVDRDPYEQYF. In nucleotides, the CDR3 is TGTGCCAGCAGCGCCGTGGACAGGGACCCCTACGAGCAGTACTTC.

The chain employs TRBV7-2 and TRBJ2-1; D perhaps matches TRBD2 (7 bases). This CDR3 contains 15 residues. Trimming left V 0 bases short and J 7 bases short, with 13 bases between. The germline V gene has CDR1 SGHTA and CDR2 FQGNSA. The DNA for the CDR3 is TGTGCCAGCAGCTTAGCGGGGGGGCCGGTAAATGAGCAGTTCTTC. It translates to CASSLAGGPVNEQFF.